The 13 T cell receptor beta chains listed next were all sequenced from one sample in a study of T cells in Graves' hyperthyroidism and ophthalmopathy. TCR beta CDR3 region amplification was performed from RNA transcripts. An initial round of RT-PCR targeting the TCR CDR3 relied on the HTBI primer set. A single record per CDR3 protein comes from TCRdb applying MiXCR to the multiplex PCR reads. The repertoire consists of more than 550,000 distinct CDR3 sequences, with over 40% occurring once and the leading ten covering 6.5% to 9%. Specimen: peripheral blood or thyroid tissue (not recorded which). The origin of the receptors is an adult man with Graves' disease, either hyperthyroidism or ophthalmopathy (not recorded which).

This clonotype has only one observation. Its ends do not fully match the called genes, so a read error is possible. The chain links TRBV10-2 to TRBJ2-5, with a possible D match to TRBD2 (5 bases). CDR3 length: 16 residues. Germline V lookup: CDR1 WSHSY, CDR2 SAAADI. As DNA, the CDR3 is TGTGCCAGCAGTGAAAAGGGTGGAGGTCTCCAAGAGACCCAGTACTTC. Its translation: CASSEKGGGLQETQYF.

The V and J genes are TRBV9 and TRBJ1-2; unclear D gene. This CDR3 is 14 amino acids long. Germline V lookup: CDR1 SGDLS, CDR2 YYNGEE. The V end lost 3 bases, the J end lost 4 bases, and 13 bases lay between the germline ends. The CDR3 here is CASSGRERVYGYTF. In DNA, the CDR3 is TGTGCCAGCAGCGGTAGGGAGAGGGTCTATGGCTACACCTTC.

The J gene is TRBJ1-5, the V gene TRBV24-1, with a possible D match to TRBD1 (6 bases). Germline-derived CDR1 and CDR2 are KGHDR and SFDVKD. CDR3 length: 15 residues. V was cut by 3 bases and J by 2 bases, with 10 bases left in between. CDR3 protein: CATSDAGGGNQPQHF. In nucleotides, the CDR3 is TGTGCCACCAGTGATGCGGGGGGCGGCAATCAGCCCCAGCATTTT.

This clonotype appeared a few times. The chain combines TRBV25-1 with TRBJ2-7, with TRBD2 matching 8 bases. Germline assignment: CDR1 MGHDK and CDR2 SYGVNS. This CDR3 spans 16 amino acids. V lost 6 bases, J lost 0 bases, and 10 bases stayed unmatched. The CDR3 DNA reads TGTGCCAGCAGCGCCTTACTAGCGGAGAGCTCCTACGAGCAGTACTTC. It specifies CASSALLAESSYEQYF.

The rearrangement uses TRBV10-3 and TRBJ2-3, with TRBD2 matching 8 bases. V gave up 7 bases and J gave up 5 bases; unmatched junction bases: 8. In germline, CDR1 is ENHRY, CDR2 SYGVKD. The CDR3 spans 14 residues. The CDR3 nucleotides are TGTGCCATCAAAGGCGGGGGGCAGGGAGATACGCAGTATTTT. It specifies CAIKGGGQGDTQYF.

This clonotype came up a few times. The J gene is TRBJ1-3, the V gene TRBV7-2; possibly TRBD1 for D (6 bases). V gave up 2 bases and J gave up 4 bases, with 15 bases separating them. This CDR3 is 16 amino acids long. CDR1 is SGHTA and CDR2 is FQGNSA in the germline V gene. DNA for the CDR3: TGTGCCAGCAGCTTAAGACCCCCAGGGGACGGAAACACCATATATTTT. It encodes CASSLRPPGDGNTIYF.

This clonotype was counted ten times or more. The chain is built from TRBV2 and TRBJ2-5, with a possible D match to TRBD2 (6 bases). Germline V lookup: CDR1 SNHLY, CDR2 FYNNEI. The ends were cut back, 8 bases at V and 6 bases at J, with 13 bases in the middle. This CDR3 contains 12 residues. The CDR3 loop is CASALAWQTQYF. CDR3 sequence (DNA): TGTGCCAGCGCCCTAGCGTGGCAGACCCAGTACTTC.

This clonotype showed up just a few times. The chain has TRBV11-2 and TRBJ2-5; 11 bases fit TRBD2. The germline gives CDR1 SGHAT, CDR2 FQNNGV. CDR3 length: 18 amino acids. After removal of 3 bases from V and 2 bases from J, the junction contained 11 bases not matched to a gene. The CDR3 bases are TGTGCCAGCAGCTTTGGGCTAGCGGGGGGACTCGGACAAGAGACCCAGTACTTC. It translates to CASSFGLAGGLGQETQYF.

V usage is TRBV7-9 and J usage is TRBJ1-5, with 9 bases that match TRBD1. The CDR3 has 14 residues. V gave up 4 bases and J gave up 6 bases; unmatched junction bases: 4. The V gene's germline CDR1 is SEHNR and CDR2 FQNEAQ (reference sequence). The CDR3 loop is CASSWTGVGQPQHF. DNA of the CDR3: TGTGCCAGCAGCTGGACAGGGGTGGGTCAGCCCCAGCATTTT.

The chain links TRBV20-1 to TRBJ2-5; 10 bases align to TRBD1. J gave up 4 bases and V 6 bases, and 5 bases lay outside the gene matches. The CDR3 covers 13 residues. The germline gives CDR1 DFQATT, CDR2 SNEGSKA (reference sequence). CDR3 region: CSAPRTGGETQYF. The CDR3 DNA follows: TGCAGTGCCCCTCGGACAGGGGGAGAGACCCAGTACTTC.

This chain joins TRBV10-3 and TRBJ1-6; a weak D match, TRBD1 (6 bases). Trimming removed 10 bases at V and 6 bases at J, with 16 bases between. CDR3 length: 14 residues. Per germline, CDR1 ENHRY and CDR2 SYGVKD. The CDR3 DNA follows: TGTGCCACCCAGGGCAGGGGCGCTAATTCACCCCTCCACTTT. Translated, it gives CATQGRGANSPLHF.

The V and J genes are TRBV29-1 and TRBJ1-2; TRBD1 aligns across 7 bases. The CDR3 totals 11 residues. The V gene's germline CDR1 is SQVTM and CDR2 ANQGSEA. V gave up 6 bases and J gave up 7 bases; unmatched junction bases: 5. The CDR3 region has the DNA TGCAGCGTCACAGGGGTGGCTGGCTACACCTTC. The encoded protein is CSVTGVAGYTF.

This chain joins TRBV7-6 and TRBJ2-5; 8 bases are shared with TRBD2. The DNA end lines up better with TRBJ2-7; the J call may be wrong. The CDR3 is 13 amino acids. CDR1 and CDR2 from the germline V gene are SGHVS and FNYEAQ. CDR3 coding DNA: TGTGCCAGCGCCGAGCGGGGGATCTACGAGCAGTACTTC. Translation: CASAERGIYEQYF.